The 25 T cell receptor beta chains below all came from one sample that was sequenced in a study of blood T cell repertoires in COVID-19. Repertoires were generated with immunoSEQ multiplex PCR, while TCRdb's copy carries only in-frame clones and drops some. The table lists under 55,000 clones, 70% to 80% of them singletons. Sequenced sample: PBMCs or T cells enriched from blood (not recorded which). These receptors were obtained from a woman in her fifties or sixties with acute COVID-19.

This chain uses TRBV5-1 with TRBJ2-1, with 9 bases that match TRBD2. The ends lost 5 bases at V and 5 bases at J; junction bases unmatched: 5. Germline CDR1 reads SGHRS; CDR2 reads YFSETQ. This CDR3 is built from 14 residues. DNA for the CDR3: TGCGCCAGCAGAGAGACTAGCGGAAACAATGAGCAGTTCTTC. Translation: CASRETSGNNEQFF.

The V and J genes are TRBV7-9 and TRBJ1-1, with 7 positions matching TRBD1. Germline loops: CDR1 SEHNR, CDR2 FQNEAQ (reference sequence). The CDR3 extends over 14 amino acids. The ends lost 5 bases at V and 5 bases at J; junction bases unmatched: 8. This CDR3 is CASSQTGKGTEAFF. The CDR3 nucleotides read TGTGCCAGCAGCCAGACAGGGAAGGGGACTGAAGCTTTCTTT. Full variable domain (outside the CDR3, taken from reference TRBV7-9 and TRBJ1-1): DTGVSQNPRHKITKRGQNVTFRCDPISEHNRLYWYRQTLGQGPEFLTYFQNEAQLEKSRLLSDRFSAERPKGSFSTLEIQRTEQGDSAMYLCASSQTGKGTEAFFGQGTRLTVV.

In its sample, this clone was seen a few times. The V call is TRBV30, the J call TRBJ1-1, with D unclear. CDR3 length: 14 amino acids. V lost 3 bases and J 0 bases, leaving 11 bases between the germline ends. CDR1 GTSNPN and CDR2 SVGIG come from the germline V gene (reference sequence). CDR3 residues: CAWSVGGLNTEAFF. Written as DNA, the CDR3 is TGTGCCTGGAGCGTAGGAGGCCTGAACACTGAAGCTTTCTTT.

The gene calls are TRBV6-5 and TRBJ2-7; 7 positions match TRBD1. V dropped 2 bases and J dropped 2; count of bases not matched to a gene: 0. Looked up from germline, CDR1 is MNHEY and CDR2 is SVGAGI. This CDR3 comprises 13 residues. The CDR3 sequence is CASSYDRAYEQYF. In DNA form, the CDR3 reads TGTGCCAGCAGTTACGACAGGGCCTACGAGCAGTACTTC.

This chain connects TRBV6-5 to TRBJ1-1, with D unresolved. The CDR3 spans 13 residues. Germline CDR1 MNHEY, CDR2 SVGAGI. Trimming stripped 4 bases from V and 2 bases from J, with 8 bases between. The CDR3 region has the DNA TGTGCCAGCAGTTCCGGGGTTAACACTGAAGCTTTCTTT. Its translation: CASSSGVNTEAFF.

The chain couples TRBV2 to TRBJ1-4, with 9 bases lining up with TRBD1. J was trimmed by 13 bases and V by 3 bases; bases with no gene match: 6. CDR3 length: 13 residues. CDR1 SNHLY and CDR2 FYNNEI come from the germline V gene. The CDR3 region is CASSEDRGSGLFF. CDR3 nucleotides: TGTGCCAGCAGTGAGGACAGGGGATCGGGACTGTTTTTT.

This chain uses TRBV3-1 (or the pseudogene TRBV3-2) with TRBJ2-7, with D possibly matching TRBD1 (5 bases). The germline V gene encodes CDR1 LGHDT and CDR2 YNNKEL (reference sequence). The CDR3 spans 12 residues. V shed 1 base and J shed 5 bases, with 6 bases lying between them. The CDR3 DNA reads as TGTGCCAGCAGCCAAGGGGGCCACGAGCAGTACTTC. The encoded protein is CASSQGGHEQYF.

The chain recombines TRBV5-6 with TRBJ2-1; D unresolved. The CDR3 is 15 residues long. The germline V gene encodes CDR1 SGHDT and CDR2 YYEEEE. Trimming removed 4 bases from V and 0 bases from J, with 11 bases in between. CDR3 amino acids: CASSRSPSSYNEQFF. DNA of the CDR3: TGTGCCAGCAGCCGGTCCCCGAGCTCCTACAATGAGCAGTTCTTC.

The chain employs TRBV19 and TRBJ2-1, with 9 bases matching TRBD1. V was clipped by 8 bases and J by 9 bases; unmatched bases: 8. This CDR3 is 13 amino acids long. Germline V lookup: CDR1 LNHDA, CDR2 SQIVND (reference sequence). The CDR3 here is CASLPTGGGEQFF. CDR3 coding DNA: TGTGCCAGTTTGCCCACAGGGGGCGGTGAGCAGTTCTTC.

This clone has just one count. The chain combines TRBV10-1 with TRBJ2-2; TRBD1 might be the D (6 bases). V gave up 7 bases and J gave up 2 bases, with 23 bases separating them. CDR1 is WNHNN and CDR2 is SYGVQD in the germline V gene (reference sequence). The CDR3 extends over 18 amino acids. The CDR3: CASTDRWGTNINTGELFF. In DNA form, the CDR3 reads TGCGCCAGCACCGACAGGTGGGGAACTAATATAAACACCGGGGAGCTGTTTTTT.

J is TRBJ1-1 and V is TRBV21-1; TRBD1, as called in the table, went unchecked against the DNA. TRBV21-1 is a known pseudogene. This CDR3 spans 17 amino acids. CDR3 coding DNA: TGTGCCAGCAGCAACGGACAGGGTGGAGATCCGAACACTGAAGCTTTCTTT. It is translated as CASSNGQGGDPNTEAFF.

This chain links TRBV5-4 with TRBJ1-2; unclear D gene. CDR3 length: 15 residues. Trimming removed 0 bases at V and 8 bases at J, with 17 bases between. The germline CDR1 and CDR2 sequences are SGHNT and YYREEE (reference sequence). CDR3 nucleotides: TGTGCCAGCAGCTTGGGTATGACAACCTCTCGAGGCTACACCTTC. It codes for CASSLGMTTSRGYTF.

V gene TRBV9 combines with J gene TRBJ1-1, with D unclear. This CDR3 has 14 amino acids. From germline, CDR1 is SGDLS and CDR2 YYNGEE. V gave up 0 bases and J gave up 5 bases, with 11 bases separating them. CDR3 nucleotide sequence: TGTGCCAGCAGCGTAGGACCTAGTGAAACTGAAGCTTTCTTT. The encoded protein is CASSVGPSETEAFF.

The V gene is TRBV11-2, the J gene TRBJ1-1, with 8 nucleotides matching TRBD1. J gave up 8 bases and V 2 bases, and 4 bases lay outside the gene matches. The CDR3 length is 13 residues. Germline lookup yields CDR1 SGHAT and CDR2 FQNNGV. CDR3 protein: CASSLSRTGEAFF. As DNA, the CDR3 is TGTGCCAGCAGCTTAAGTAGGACAGGGGAAGCTTTCTTT.

The J gene is TRBJ2-1, the V gene TRBV10-3; 8 bases agree with TRBD1. The CDR3 totals 15 residues. Per germline, CDR1 ENHRY and CDR2 SYGVKD. Trimming at V came to 5 bases and at J to 0 bases, leaving 3 bases not matched to a gene. This chain's CDR3 is CAISRQGTSYNEQFF. The CDR3 DNA is TGTGCCATCAGTCGACAGGGGACCTCCTACAATGAGCAGTTCTTC.

This chain uses TRBV30 with TRBJ1-5; TRBD1 aligns across 9 bases. The CDR3 loop spans 17 amino acids. Germline values: CDR1 GTSNPN, CDR2 SVGIG (reference sequence). V was clipped by 0 bases and J by 0 bases; unmatched bases: 6. The CDR3 DNA reads as TGTGCCTGGAGTGTGGGACAGGGAACCTTTAGCAATCAGCCCCAGCATTTT. It translates to CAWSVGQGTFSNQPQHF.

The sample holds a few counts of this clone. This chain uses TRBV28 with TRBJ2-1, with D perhaps matching TRBD2 (6 bases). The ends were cut back, 7 bases at V and 5 bases at J, with 18 bases in the middle. The CDR3 runs to 15 residues. The V gene's germline CDR1 is MDHEN and CDR2 SYDVKM. The CDR3 DNA follows: TGTGCCAGCATCGGATCCGGGACTGGAGACAATGAGCAGTTCTTC. Translated, it gives CASIGSGTGDNEQFF.

V usage is TRBV5-4 and J usage is TRBJ1-2; weak D call: TRBD1 (5 bases). CDR3 size: 13 residues. The germline V and J ends were trimmed by 5 bases and 6 bases, with 14 bases remaining between them. Germline values: CDR1 SGHNT, CDR2 YYREEE (reference sequence). The CDR3 coding sequence is TGTGCCAGCAGAACCATTCAGGGAAATGGCTACACCTTC. Translated: CASRTIQGNGYTF.

This chain uses TRBV2 with TRBJ1-2, with a tentative D call TRBD1 (5 bases). Germline assignment: CDR1 SNHLY and CDR2 FYNNEI. The CDR3 length is 16 residues. V was cut by 5 bases and J by 4 bases, with 20 bases left in between. CDR3 sequence (DNA): TGTGCCAGCAGTCAAGAATCAGGGCCCCGAGGCTATGGCTACACCTTC. Translated: CASSQESGPRGYGYTF.

V and J are TRBV19 and TRBJ1-1, with D tentatively TRBD1 (6 bases). The germline CDR1 and CDR2 sequences are LNHDA and SQIVND (reference sequence). The CDR3 totals 12 residues. The germline V and J ends were trimmed by 4 bases and 3 bases, with 6 bases remaining between them. The CDR3: CASSTGDTEAFF. The CDR3 DNA reads TGTGCCAGTAGTACAGGGGACACTGAAGCTTTCTTT.

The chain couples TRBV24-1 to TRBJ2-3; TRBD2 matches 10 bases. Trimming removed 2 bases from V and 2 bases from J; junction bases left unmatched: 3. The CDR3 has 16 residues. CDR1 is KGHDR and CDR2 is SFDVKD in the germline V gene. CDR3 DNA sequence: TGTGCCACCAGTGATTGGACTAGCGGTCACACAGATACGCAGTATTTT. Protein: CATSDWTSGHTDTQYF.

V is TRBV2 and J is TRBJ1-5, with D unresolved. Germline V gives CDR1 SNHLY, CDR2 FYNNEI. The CDR3 has 16 residues. Trimming cost V 1 base and J 3 bases, with 13 bases left between them. CDR3 in amino acids: CASSEDTGIVNQPQHF. CDR3 in DNA: TGTGCCAGCAGTGAAGACACGGGGATTGTCAATCAGCCCCAGCATTTT. Full variable domain (remainder filled in from reference TRBV2 and TRBJ1-5): EPEVTQTPSHQVTQMGQEVILRCVPISNHLYFYWYRQILGQKVEFLVSFYNNEISEKSEIFDDQFSVERPDGSNFTLKIRSTKLEDSAMYFCASSEDTGIVNQPQHFGDGTRLSIL.

This clone was seen just once. The chain couples TRBV9 to TRBJ2-5; D remains ambiguous. With 3 bases removed from V and 1 base from J, the gap between germline ends came to 13 bases. The germline V gene encodes CDR1 SGDLS and CDR2 YYNGEE. The CDR3 loop spans 15 amino acids. The CDR3 here is CASSGGTGSQETQYF. The DNA of the CDR3 is TGTGCCAGCAGCGGAGGAACCGGGTCCCAAGAGACCCAGTACTTC.

The chain combines TRBV5-6 with TRBJ2-2; a possible D gene is TRBD2 (6 bases). V was pared by 1 base and J by 15 bases, with 13 bases between. The germline V gene has CDR1 SGHDT and CDR2 YYEEEE. The CDR3 totals 12 residues. CDR3 coding DNA: TGTGCCAGCAGCTTGCGGGCGGGGCAATTGTTTTTT. Amino acid sequence: CASSLRAGQLFF.

V is TRBV7-9 and J is TRBJ2-1; 11 bases are a match to TRBD2. With V trimmed by 4 bases and J by 1 base, 9 bases remained unmatched. CDR3 length: 18 residues. The germline CDR1 and CDR2 sequences are SEHNR and FQNEAQ (reference sequence). The CDR3 protein is CASSYRLAGYRSYNEQFF. The CDR3 nucleotides read TGTGCCAGCAGCTACCGACTAGCGGGGTATAGGTCCTACAATGAGCAGTTCTTC.